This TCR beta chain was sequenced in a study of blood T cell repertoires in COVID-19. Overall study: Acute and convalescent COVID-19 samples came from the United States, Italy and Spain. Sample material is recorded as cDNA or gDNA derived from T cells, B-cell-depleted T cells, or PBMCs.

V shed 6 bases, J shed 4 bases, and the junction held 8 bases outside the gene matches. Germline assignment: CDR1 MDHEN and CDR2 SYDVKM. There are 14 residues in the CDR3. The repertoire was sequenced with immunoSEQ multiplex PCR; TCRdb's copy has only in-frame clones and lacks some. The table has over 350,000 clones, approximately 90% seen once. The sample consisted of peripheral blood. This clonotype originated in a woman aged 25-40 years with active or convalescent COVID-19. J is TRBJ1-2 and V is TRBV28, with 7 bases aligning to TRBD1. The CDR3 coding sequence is TGTGCCAGCAGCCCTGCGACAGGGTTCTATGGCTACACCTTC. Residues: CASSPATGFYGYTF.